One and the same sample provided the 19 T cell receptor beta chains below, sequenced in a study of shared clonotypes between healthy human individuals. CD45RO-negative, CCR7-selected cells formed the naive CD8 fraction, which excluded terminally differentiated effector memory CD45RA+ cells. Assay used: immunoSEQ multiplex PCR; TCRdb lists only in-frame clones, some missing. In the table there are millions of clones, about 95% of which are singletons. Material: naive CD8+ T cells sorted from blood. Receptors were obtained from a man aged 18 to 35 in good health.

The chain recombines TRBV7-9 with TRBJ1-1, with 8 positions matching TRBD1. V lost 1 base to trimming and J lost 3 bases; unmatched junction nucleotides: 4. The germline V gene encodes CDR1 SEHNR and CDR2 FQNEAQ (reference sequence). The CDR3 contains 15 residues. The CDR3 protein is CASSLGQGSHTEAFF. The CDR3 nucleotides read TGTGCCAGCAGCTTAGGACAGGGGTCACACACTGAAGCTTTCTTT.

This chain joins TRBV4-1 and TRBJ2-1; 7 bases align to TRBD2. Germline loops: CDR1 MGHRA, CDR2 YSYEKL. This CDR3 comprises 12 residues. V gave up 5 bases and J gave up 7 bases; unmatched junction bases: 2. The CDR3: CASSGRGNEQFF. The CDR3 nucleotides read TGCGCCAGCAGCGGGAGGGGAAATGAGCAGTTCTTC.

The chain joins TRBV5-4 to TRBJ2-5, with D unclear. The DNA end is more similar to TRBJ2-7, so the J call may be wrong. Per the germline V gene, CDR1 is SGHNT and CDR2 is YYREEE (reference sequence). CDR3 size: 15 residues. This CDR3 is CASSLSLGSAYEQYF. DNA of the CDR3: TGTGCCAGCAGCTTGTCCCTAGGATCCGCGTACGAGCAGTACTTC.

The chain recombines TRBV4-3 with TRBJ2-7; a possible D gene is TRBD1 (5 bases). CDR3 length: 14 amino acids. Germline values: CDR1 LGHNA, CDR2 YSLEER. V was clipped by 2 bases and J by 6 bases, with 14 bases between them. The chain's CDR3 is CASSQSLTGSEQYF. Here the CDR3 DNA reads TGCGCCAGCAGCCAATCCCTTACAGGCTCCGAGCAGTACTTC.

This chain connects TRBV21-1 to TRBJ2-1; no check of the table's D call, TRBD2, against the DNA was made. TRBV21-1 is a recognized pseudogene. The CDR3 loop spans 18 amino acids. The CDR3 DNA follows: TGTGCCAGCAGCAAAGGAAATATTAGCGGGAGTTCCTACAATGAGCAGTTCTTC. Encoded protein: CASSKGNISGSSYNEQFF.

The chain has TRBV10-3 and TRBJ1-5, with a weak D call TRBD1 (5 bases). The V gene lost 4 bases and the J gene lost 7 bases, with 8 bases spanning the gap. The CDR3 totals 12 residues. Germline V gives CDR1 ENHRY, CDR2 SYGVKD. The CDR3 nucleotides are TGTGCCATCAGTGGGACATCACAGCCCCAGCATTTT. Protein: CAISGTSQPQHF.

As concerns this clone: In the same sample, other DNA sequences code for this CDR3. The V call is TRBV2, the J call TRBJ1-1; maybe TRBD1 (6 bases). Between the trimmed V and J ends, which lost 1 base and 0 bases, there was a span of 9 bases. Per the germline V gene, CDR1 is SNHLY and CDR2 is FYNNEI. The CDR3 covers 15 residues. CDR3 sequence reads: CASSEGQGMNTEAFF. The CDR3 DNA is TGTGCCAGCAGTGAAGGGCAGGGGATGAACACTGAAGCTTTCTTT.

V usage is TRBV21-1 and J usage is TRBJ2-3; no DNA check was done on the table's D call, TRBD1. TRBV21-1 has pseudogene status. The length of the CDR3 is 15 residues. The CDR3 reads CASIWDISITDTQYF. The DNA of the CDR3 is TGTGCCAGCATCTGGGACATTTCTATCACAGATACGCAGTATTTT.

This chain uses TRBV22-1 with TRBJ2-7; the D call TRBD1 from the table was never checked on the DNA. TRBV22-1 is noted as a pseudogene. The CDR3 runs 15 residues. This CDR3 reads CPGSASDRTTYEQYF. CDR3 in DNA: TGTCCTGGGAGCGCTAGTGACAGGACGACCTACGAGCAGTACTTC.

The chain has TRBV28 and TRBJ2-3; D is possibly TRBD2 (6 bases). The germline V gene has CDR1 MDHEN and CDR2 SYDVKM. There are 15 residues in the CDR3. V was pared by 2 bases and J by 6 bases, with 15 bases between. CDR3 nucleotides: TGTGCCAGCAGTTTAGGTGGCGGGGCTTCCGATACGCAGTATTTT. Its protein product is CASSLGGGASDTQYF. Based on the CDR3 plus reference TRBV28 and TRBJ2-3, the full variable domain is DVKVTQSSRYLVKRTGEKVFLECVQDMDHENMFWYRQDPGLGLRLIYFSYDVKMKEKGDIPEGYSVSREKKERFSLILESASTNQTSMYLCASSLGGGASDTQYFGPGTRLTVL.

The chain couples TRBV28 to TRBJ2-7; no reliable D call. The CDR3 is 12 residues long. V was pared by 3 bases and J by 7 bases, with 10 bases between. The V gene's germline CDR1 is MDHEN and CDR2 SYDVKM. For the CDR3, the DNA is TGTGCCAGCAGTTTCAGGCCCAGGGAGCAGTACTTC. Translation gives CASSFRPREQYF.

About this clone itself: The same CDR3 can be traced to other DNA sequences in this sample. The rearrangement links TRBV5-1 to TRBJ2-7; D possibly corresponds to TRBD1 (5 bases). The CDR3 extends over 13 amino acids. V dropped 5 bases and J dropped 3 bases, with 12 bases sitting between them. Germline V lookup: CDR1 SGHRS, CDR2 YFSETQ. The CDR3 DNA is TGCGCCAGCAGTTTTTCTACAGGCTACGAGCAGTACTTC. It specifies CASSFSTGYEQYF.

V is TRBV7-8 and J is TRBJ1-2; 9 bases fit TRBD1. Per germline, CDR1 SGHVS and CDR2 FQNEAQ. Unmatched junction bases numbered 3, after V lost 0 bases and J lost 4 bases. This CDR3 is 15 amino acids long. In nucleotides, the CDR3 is TGTGCCAGCAGCTTAGCGACAGGGGGAGCCTATGGCTACACCTTC. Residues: CASSLATGGAYGYTF.

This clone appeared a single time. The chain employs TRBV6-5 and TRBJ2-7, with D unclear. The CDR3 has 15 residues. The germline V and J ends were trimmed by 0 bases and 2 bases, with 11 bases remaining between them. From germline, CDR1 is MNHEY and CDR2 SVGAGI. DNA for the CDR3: TGTGCCAGCAGTTACTCGGGTCCGAAAACCTACGAGCAGTACTTC. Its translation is CASSYSGPKTYEQYF.

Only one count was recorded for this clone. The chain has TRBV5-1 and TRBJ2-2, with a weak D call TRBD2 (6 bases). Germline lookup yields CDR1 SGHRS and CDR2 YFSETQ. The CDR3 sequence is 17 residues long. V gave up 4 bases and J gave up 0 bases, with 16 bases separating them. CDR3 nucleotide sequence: TGCGCCAGCAGCCGGGATAAGTCGGGGGCGAACACCGGGGAGCTGTTTTTT. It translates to CASSRDKSGANTGELFF.

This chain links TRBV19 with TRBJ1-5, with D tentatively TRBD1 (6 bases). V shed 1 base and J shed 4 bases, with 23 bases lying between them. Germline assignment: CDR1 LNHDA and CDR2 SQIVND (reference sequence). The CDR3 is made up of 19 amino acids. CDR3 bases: TGTGCCAGTAGTATAGCGGGGATCACAGGGATTAGAGGTAATCAGCCCCAGCATTTT. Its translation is CASSIAGITGIRGNQPQHF.

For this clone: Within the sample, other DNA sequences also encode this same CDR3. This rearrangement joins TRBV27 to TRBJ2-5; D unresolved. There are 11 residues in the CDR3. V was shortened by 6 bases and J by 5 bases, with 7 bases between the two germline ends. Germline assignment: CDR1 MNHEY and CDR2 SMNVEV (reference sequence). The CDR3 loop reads CASSLRETQYF. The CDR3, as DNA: TGTGCCAGCAGCCTGAGGGAGACCCAGTACTTC.

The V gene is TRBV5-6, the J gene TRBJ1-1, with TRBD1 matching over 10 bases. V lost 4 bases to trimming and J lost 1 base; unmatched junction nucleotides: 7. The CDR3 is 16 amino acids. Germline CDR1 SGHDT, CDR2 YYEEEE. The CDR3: CASSAETGGENTEAFF. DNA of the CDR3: TGTGCCAGCAGCGCAGAGACAGGGGGCGAGAACACTGAAGCTTTCTTT.

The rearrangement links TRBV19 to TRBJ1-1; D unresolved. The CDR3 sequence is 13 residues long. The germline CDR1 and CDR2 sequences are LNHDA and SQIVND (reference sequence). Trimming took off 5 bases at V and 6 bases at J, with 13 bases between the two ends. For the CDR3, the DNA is TGTGCCAGTAGTCCGCAGCCCGACGCTGAAGCTTTCTTT. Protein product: CASSPQPDAEAFF.